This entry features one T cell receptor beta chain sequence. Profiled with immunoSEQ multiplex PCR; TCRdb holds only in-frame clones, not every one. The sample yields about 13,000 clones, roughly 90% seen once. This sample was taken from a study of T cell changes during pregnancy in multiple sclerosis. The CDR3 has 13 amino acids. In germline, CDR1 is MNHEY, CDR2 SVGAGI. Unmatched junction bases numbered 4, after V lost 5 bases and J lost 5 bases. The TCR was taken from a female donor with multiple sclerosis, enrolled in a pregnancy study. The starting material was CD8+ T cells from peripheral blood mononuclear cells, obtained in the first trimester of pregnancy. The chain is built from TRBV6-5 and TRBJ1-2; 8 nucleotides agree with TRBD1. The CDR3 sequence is CASSTRTGYGYTF. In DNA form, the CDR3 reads TGTGCCAGCAGTACCCGGACAGGGTATGGCTACACCTTC.